A selection of T cell receptor beta chains follows, all from one sample in a study of cytomegalovirus exposure and HLA in healthy donors. Generated by immunoSEQ multiplex PCR, the TCRdb table keeps only in-frame clones and is missing some. The data hold about 160,000 clones, with roughly 77% observed a single time. Input material: PBMCs. These receptor sequences come from a woman between 18 and 29 years old in good health and CMV-seronegative. Both conserved end residues are part of each CDR3. The order of the fields is V gene, D gene, J gene, CDR3 protein. The D gene is left open where the match is weak.

>TRBV19|.|TRBJ2-7
CASSIGQGGYEQYF
>TRBV5-5|.|TRBJ2-2
CASSAGTNTGELFF
>TRBV9|.|TRBJ1-1
CASSPPGFKVTEAFF
>TRBV4-2|TRBD1|TRBJ2-5
CASSQEMTGDETQYF
>TRBV10-3|.|.
CAIRATGTSYEQYF
>TRBV11-2|.|TRBJ2-1
CASSPTRPYNEQFF
>TRBV6-1|.|TRBJ1-6
CASSDPGLTLHF
>TRBV2|TRBD2|TRBJ2-7
CASSIAGPPYEQYF
>TRBV6-5|.|TRBJ1-5
CASSLSLFSQPQHF
>TRBV5-1|.|TRBJ2-7
CASSLVDMTYEQYF
>TRBV6-5|TRBD1|TRBJ2-7
CASARGQGRSYEQYF
>TRBV2|TRBD1|TRBJ2-6
CASRRTGGTAGANVLTF
>TRBV6-1|.|TRBJ2-1
CASSESLAATSYNEQFF
>TRBV4-2|TRBD2|TRBJ2-1
CASSQESRTSGSYNEQFF
>TRBV5-1|TRBD1|TRBJ1-2
CASTWDRSYGYTF
>TRBV10-3|.|TRBJ1-3
CAISVQGSGNTIYF
>TRBV7-9|TRBD1|TRBJ1-2
CASSLGGQGPDYGYTF
>TRBV5-1|TRBD1|TRBJ1-2
CASSRRTGNYGYTF
>TRBV2|.|TRBJ2-3
CASSSSRVGTDTQYF
>TRBV5-4|.|TRBJ2-3
CASSVPPGSSSTDTQYF
>TRBV18|.|TRBJ2-5
CASSPPDPRGSVETQYF
>TRBV7-3|.|TRBJ1-5
CASSLGGPPRPQHF
>TRBV6-1|TRBD2|TRBJ2-3
CASGTSGTGDTQYF
>TRBV9|TRBD1|TRBJ1-3
CASSRDRAGNTIYF
>TRBV25-1|TRBD2|TRBJ2-1
CASSEAGGTYNEQFF
>TRBV5-1|.|TRBJ2-1
CASSLRTDYTYNEQFF
>TRBV5-6|TRBD1|TRBJ1-3
CASSLRTGVRGNTIYF
>TRBV5-1|TRBD2|TRBJ2-1
CASSPEAGGVYNEQFF
>TRBV7-9|.|TRBJ1-1
CASSAGGRGGTEAFF
>TRBV5-3|.|TRBJ1-1
CAGQGNRAMNTEAFF
>TRBV27|TRBD1|TRBJ2-7
CASSYTGGRYEQYF
>TRBV5-6|.|TRBJ1-5
CASSWGGRGSNQPQHF
>TRBV6-1|.|TRBJ1-5
CASSEGGRNNQPQHF
>TRBV7-2|TRBD2|TRBJ2-7
CASSLRATSGGTYEQYF
>TRBV7-6|TRBD2|TRBJ2-3
CASSLARLGTSGNTDTQYF
>TRBV7-3|.|TRBJ2-5
CASSSGTTGETQYF
>TRBV2|.|TRBJ2-2
CASKGLDGNTGELFF
>TRBV6-5|.|TRBJ1-5
CASSYSGGGQPQHF
>TRBV7-6|TRBD2|TRBJ2-2
CASSLKSGGTGELFF
>TRBV2|.|TRBJ2-2
CASSERVGSLSGELFF
>TRBV11-2|TRBD1|TRBJ1-2
CASSPTDRAYGYTF
>TRBV7-6|.|TRBJ2-7
CASSPDFGYEQYF
>TRBV7-2|.|TRBJ2-1
CASSLDSSSSYNEQFF
>TRBV7-3|.|TRBJ2-3
CASSLRRGDTQYF
>TRBV6-4|TRBD1|TRBJ2-7
CASSDGSDRGF
>TRBV7-3|.|TRBJ2-2
CASSRTGTLNTGELFF
>TRBV9|.|TRBJ2-1
CASSFSGTDSYNEQFF
>TRBV4-1|.|TRBJ2-3
CASSQAVDTQYF
>TRBV7-9|.|TRBJ2-7
CSSSLEQGGSQYF
>TRBV19|.|TRBJ1-5
CASSIGQWGNQPQHF
>TRBV11-1|TRBD1|TRBJ1-2
CASSARQGKGGYTF
>TRBV7-2|.|TRBJ2-3
CASSLRGGRGYTDTQYF
>TRBV28|TRBD1|TRBJ1-1
CASSGQGRWTEAFF
>TRBV5-1|TRBD1|TRBJ1-6
CASSLGTGAQSPLHF
>TRBV6-1|TRBD1|.
CASRAGGIRYEQYF
>TRBV11-3|.|TRBJ2-3
CASSLTIDSHTQYF
>TRBV28|.|TRBJ1-1
CASLYGQTTEAFF
>TRBV5-4|TRBD1|TRBJ1-5
CASIGTGTEDQPQHF
>TRBV28|.|TRBJ1-2
CASSPLGRASGYTF